This T cell receptor beta chain was recorded in a study of beta chain features in type 1 diabetes. About the research overall: Across the samples, approximately 98,000,000 sorted cells were examined in total. General study results and limits: Shorter TCRB CDR3s, moderately but significantly so, marked every one of the four CD4+ subsets in Type 1 diabetes patients.

The trim removed 1 base at V and 7 bases at J, leaving 8 bases unmatched. CDR1 and CDR2 (germline): SGHRS, YFSETQ. CDR3 length: 15 amino acids. This clone has a handful of counts. Its antigen is still unknown. In total, each donor contributed a single heparinised blood draw that averaged roughly 100 mL. Cells sorted by CD45RO/CCR7/CD25/CD127/CD95/CD27 comprised CD4+ naive, central memory, regulatory and stem cell-like memory cells. The whole isolated RNA underwent reverse transcription, so sequencing captured expressed TCRB transcripts. Clones were read by immunoSEQ multiplex PCR, and TCRdb kept only the in-frame ones, dropping some. The data contain tens of thousands of clones, about 60% of them singletons.

This clonotype was obtained from a woman aged 25 to 39 with type 1 diabetes. Sample: stem cell memory CD4+ T cells from blood. The gene calls are TRBV5-1 and TRBJ1-1, with 9 bases identical to TRBD1. The CDR3 region is CASSLSGQGRGEAFF. CDR3 nucleotides: TGCGCCAGCAGCTTGTCAGGACAGGGGAGAGGTGAAGCTTTCTTT.